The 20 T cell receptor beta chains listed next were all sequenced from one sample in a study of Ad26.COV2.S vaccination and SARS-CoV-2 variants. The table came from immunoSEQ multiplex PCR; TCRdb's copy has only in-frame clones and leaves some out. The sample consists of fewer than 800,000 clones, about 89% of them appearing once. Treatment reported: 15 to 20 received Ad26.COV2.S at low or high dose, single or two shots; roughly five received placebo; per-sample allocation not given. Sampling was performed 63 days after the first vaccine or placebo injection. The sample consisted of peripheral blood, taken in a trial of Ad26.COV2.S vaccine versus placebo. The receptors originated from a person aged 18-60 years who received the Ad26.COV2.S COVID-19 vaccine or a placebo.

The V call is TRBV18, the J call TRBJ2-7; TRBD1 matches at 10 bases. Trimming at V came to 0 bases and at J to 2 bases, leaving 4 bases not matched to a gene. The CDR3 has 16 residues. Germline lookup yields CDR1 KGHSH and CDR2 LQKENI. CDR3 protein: CASSPPQGQGTYEQYF. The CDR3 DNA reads TGTGCCAGCTCACCACCTCAGGGACAGGGGACCTACGAGCAGTACTTC.

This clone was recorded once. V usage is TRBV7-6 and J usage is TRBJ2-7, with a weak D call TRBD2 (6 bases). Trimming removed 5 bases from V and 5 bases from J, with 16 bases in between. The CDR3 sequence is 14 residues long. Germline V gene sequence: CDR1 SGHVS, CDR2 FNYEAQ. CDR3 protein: CASSQFGGRDEQYF. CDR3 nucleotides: TGTGCCAGCAGCCAGTTCGGGGGACGGGACGAGCAGTACTTC.

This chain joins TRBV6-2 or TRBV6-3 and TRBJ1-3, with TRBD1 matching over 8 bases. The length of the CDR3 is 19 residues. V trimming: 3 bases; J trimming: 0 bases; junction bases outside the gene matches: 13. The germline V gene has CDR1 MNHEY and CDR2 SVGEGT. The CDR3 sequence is CASSYSSGTGGLSGNTIYF. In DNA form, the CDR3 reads TGTGCCAGCAGTTATTCTTCCGGGACAGGTGGACTCTCTGGAAACACCATATATTTT.

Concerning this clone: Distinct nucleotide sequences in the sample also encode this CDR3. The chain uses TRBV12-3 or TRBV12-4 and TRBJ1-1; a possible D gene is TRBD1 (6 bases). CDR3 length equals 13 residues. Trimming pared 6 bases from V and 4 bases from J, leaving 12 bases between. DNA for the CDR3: TGTGCCAGCAGCCTCAGGGGAGGCACTGAAGCTTTCTTT. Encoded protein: CASSLRGGTEAFF.

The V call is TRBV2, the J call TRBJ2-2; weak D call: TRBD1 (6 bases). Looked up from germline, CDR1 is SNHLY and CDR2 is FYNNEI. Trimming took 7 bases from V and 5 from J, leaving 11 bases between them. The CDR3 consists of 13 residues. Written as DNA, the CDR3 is TGTGCCAGCATTCTACAGGGAACCGGGGAGCTGTTTTTT. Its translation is CASILQGTGELFF.

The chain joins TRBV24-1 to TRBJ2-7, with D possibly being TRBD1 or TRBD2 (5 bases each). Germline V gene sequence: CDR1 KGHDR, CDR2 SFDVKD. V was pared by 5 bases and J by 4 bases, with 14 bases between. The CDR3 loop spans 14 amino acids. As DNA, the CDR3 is TGTGCCACCAGTGGTCGGGGACCATTATACGAGCAGTACTTC. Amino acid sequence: CATSGRGPLYEQYF.

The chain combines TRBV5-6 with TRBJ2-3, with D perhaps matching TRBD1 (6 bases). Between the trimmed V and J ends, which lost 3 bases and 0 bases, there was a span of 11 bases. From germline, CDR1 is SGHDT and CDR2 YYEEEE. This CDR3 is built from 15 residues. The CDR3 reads CASSYGTLSTDTQYF. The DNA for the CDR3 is TGTGCCAGCAGCTATGGGACACTGAGCACAGATACGCAGTATTTT.

The CDR3 DNA sequence: TGTGCCAGCAGTTCGGCTGCCAGATCCTACAATGAGCAGTTCTTC. Its translation is CASSSAARSYNEQFF. The chain recombines TRBV27 with TRBJ2-1; D is uncertain. Germline V gene lookup returns CDR1 MNHEY and CDR2 SMNVEV (reference sequence). Trimming took 4 bases from V and 1 from J, leaving 11 bases between them. The CDR3 consists of 15 residues.

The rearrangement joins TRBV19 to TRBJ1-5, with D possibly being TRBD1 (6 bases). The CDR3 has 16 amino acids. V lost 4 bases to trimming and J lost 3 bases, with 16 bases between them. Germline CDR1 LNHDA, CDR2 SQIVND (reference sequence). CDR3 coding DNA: TGTGCCAGTAGTACTCGGACAGCTACCTTCAATCAGCCCCAGCATTTT. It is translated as CASSTRTATFNQPQHF.

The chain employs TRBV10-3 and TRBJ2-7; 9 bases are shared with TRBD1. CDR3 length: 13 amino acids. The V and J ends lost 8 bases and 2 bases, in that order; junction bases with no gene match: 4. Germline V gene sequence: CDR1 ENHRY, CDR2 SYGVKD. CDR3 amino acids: CAISGTGTYEQYF. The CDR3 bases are TGTGCCATCTCCGGGACAGGGACCTACGAGCAGTACTTC.

CDR3 coding DNA: TGTGCCAGCAGCCACGGACTAGCGGGGGCTCACAATGAGCAGTTCTTC. Its translation: CASSHGLAGAHNEQFF. This chain uses TRBV3-1 (or the pseudogene TRBV3-2) with TRBJ2-1; TRBD2 aligns across 13 bases. J lost 5 bases, V lost 3 bases, and 4 bases had no gene match. Germline-derived CDR1 and CDR2 are LGHDT and YNNKEL (reference sequence). This CDR3 comprises 16 residues.

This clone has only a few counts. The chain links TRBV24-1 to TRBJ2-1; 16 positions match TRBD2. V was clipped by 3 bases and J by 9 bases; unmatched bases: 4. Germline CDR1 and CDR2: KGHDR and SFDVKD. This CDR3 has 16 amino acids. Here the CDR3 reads CATSDPGLAGGGEQFF. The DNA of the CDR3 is TGTGCCACCAGTGATCCGGGACTAGCGGGAGGGGGTGAGCAGTTCTTC.

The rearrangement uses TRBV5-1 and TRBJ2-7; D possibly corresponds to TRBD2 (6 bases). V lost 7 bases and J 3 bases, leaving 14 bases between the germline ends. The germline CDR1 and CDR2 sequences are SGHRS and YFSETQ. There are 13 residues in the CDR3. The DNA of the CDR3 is TGCGCCAGCCGCGGGGCCGGGGACTACGAGCAGTACTTC. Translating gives CASRGAGDYEQYF. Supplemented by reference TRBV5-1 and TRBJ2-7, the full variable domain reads KAGVTQTPRYLIKTRGQQVTLSCSPISGHRSVSWYQQTPGQGLQFLFEYFSETQRNKGNFPGRFSGRQFSNSRSEMNVSTLELGDSALYLCASRGAGDYEQYFGPGTRLTVT.

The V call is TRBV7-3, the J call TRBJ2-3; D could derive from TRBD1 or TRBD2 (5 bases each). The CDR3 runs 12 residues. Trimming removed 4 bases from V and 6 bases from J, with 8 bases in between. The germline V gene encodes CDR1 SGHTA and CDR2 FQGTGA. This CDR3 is CASSSGPDTQYF. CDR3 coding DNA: TGTGCCAGCAGCTCGGGACCGGATACGCAGTATTTT. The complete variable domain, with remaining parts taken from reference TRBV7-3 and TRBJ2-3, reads GAGVSQTPSNKVTEKGKYVELRCDPISGHTALYWYRQSLGQGPEFLIYFQGTGAADDSGLPNDRFFAVRPEGSVSTLKIQRTERGDSAVYLCASSSGPDTQYFGPGTRLTVL.

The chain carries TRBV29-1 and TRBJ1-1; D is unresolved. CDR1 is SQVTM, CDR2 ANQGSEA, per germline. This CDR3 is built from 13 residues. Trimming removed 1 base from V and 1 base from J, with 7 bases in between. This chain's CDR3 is CSVEGFRNTEAFF. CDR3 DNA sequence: TGCAGCGTTGAAGGGTTCAGGAACACTGAAGCTTTCTTT.

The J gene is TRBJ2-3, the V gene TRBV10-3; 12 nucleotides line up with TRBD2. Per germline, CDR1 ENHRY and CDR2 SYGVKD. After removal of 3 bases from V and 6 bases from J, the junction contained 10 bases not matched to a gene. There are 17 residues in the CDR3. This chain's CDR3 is CAISDSGLAGFRDTQYF. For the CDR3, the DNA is TGTGCCATCAGTGATTCCGGACTAGCGGGGTTTCGGGATACGCAGTATTTT.

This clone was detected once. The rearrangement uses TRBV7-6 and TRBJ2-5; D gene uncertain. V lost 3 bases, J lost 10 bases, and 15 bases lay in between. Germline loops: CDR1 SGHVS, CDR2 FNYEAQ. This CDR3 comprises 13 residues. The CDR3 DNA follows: TGTGCCAGCAGCTTCGGCCTGGCACGGGTCCAGTACTTC. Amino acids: CASSFGLARVQYF.

CDR3 in amino acids: CASSESFYRGYEQYF. CDR3 in DNA: TGTGCCAGCAGTGAGAGTTTTTACAGGGGGTACGAGCAGTACTTC. The V call is TRBV27, the J call TRBJ2-7; 8 nucleotides agree with TRBD1. Germline V gives CDR1 MNHEY, CDR2 SMNVEV (reference sequence). The CDR3 extends over 15 amino acids. Trimming at V came to 5 bases and at J to 4 bases, leaving 10 bases not matched to a gene.

In DNA, the CDR3 is TGTGCCAGCAGTTACGGAGTAGCGGGGGGTTTCGCCAAAAACATTCAGTACTTC. It codes for CASSYGVAGGFAKNIQYF. The J gene is TRBJ2-4, the V gene TRBV6-2 or TRBV6-3; 10 nucleotides line up with TRBD2. Losses at the gene ends were 2 bases for V and 1 base for J; bases not matched to a gene: 8. CDR3 length: 18 amino acids. Per germline, CDR1 MNHEY and CDR2 SVGEGT.

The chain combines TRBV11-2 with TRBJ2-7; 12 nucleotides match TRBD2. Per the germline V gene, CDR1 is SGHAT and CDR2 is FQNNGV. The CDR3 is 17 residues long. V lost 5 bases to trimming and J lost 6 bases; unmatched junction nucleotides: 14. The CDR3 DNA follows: TGTGCCAGCAGCCAGGTGGGACTAGCGGGCCCATCTGTCGAGCAGTACTTC. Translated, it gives CASSQVGLAGPSVEQYF.